The source of this TCR beta chain is a study of T cell responses to AZD1222 COVID-19 vaccine. Overall study context: Combined were second doses at about 4 or about 12 weeks.

V was clipped by 5 bases and J by 3 bases; unmatched bases: 8. The CDR3 totals 16 residues. Germline-derived CDR1 and CDR2 are KGHSH and LQKENI. Clones were read by immunoSEQ multiplex PCR, and TCRdb kept only the in-frame ones, dropping some. The sample gives fewer than 200,000 clones, just under 90% of which show up once; about 6.1% is in the top ten. About this clone: The antigen is unknown.

Findings of the study overall: Regions 160-218 and 743-854 held dominance among vaccine-associated CD4 TCRs, which spanned spike. The repertoires were collected only after the peak T cell response. Possibly, clonal diversity was underestimated; donors were largely white British and included more females.

This sequence was found in an adult in good health. This chain joins TRBV18 and TRBJ2-5; TRBD2 matches at 11 bases. Sequencing used peripheral blood, obtained on day 0 of AZD1222 vaccination. DNA of the CDR3: TGTGCCAGCTCAGGAAGCGGGACTAGCGGAAAAGAGACCCAGTACTTC. Translation gives CASSGSGTSGKETQYF.